The following is a T cell receptor beta chain sequence with its context. In this sample, this clonotype turned up many times. Its antigen has not been determined. The sample holds no much larger clone one base away, and base qualities are not on file. These data belong to a study of T cells in Graves' hyperthyroidism and ophthalmopathy (dated by TCRdb to the late 2010s). A note on the overall study: Peripheral blood samples were taken at the time of initial diagnosis, prior to any treatment. To identify distinguishing TCR V-J signatures, a discovery cohort of around 100 patients was used, comprising 43 with Graves' ophthalmopathy and some 60 with stable Graves' hyperthyroidism. Prospective prediction of ophthalmopathy was tested in an independent validation cohort consisting of 18 hyperthyroidism patients and approximately 16 patients who later progressed to ophthalmopathy. The 85 to 100 discovery patients were randomly split 7:3 into training and test sets. Thyroid tissue and blood T-cell repertoires from about six Graves' hyperthyroidism patients were also compared in the study. Following sampling, methimazole starting at 30 mg daily was given to hyperthyroidism patients, and high-dose intravenous methylprednisolone was given to ophthalmopathy patients. The paper reports TCR Vbeta CDR3 sequencing of 130 to 150 peripheral blood samples: approximately 43 ophthalmopathy, approximately 74 hyperthyroidism and around 17 progressor patients. Beyond this particular receptor, the publication reports: Sample size was not statistically predetermined, and investigators were not blinded to group allocation. A model built on a 13 V-J signature distinguished ophthalmopathy from stable hyperthyroidism, reaching roughly 88% sensitivity and 81.08% specificity in cross-validation and 80%/75% in testing. Blood samples also contained most of the expanded thyroid clonotypes (frequency above 0.001), which suggests that blood repertoires may reflect thyroid immune responses. In validation, the model predicted progression to ophthalmopathy a median of about 5.9 months before onset, with 70% to 71% sensitivity and 72.22% specificity.

The TCR beta CDR3 regions were amplified from the RNA transcripts. The TCR CDR3 was subjected to a first round of RT-PCR using the HTBI primer set and the Qiagen OneStep RT-PCR kit. The libraries were constructed in a second round of multiplex PCR and then size-selected and purified. Sequencing of the libraries was done on an Illumina HiSeq2000 using paired-end 100 bp reads. The study's processing was this. SOAPnuke was used to process the raw data, with reads discarded if the reads contained adapters or uncalled bases, had a mean Phred below 15, or lacked an exact constant-primer or identifier match. High-quality paired reads were merged using COPE v1.2.5, and each unique nucleotide sequence was defined as a clonotype. MiTCR v1.1 was used to align clonotypes to the IMGT TRBV, TRBD and TRBJ reference segments. Analysis was restricted to V-J combinations with a frequency above 0.0001, which covered just over 98% of repertoires. A TCS score was defined as the ratio of F50 (clonal expansion) to E x V (chaos), with BLOSUM62-based TCRdist applied between CDR3 peptides within each V-J. Welch's t-statistics and random forest reduced 500 to 650 V-J features to about 12, which were used in a naive Bayes classifier (R e1071). The public reads were reprocessed in TCRdb via fastp at Q25 and MiXCR, keeping in-frame beta chains. Entries are consolidated by CDR3 protein sequence, retaining the most common genes and DNA. The V and J calls shown here were made by TCRdb, not taken from the authors' results. This sample lists some 510,000 distinct CDR3 sequences; around 21% were detected once. About a quarter of the sample comes from the top ten.

Via the germline V gene, CDR1 is MRHNA and CDR2 SNTAGT. V and J are truncated by 4 bases and 8 bases respectively, leaving an intervening sequence of 23 bases. Reading from cysteine to phenylalanine, the CDR3 counts 16 amino acids. Only the CDR3 DNA stays, 48 bases, in frame from base 1. Stable Graves' hyperthyroidism was defined as the absence of progression to ophthalmopathy over 18 months of follow-up. The hyperthyroidism patients were between 18 and 65 years old and newly diagnosed, with a disease duration of less than 2 months. The study excluded patients with uncontrolled infections, other autoimmune diseases, pregnancy or lactation. Diagnoses relied on clinical symptoms, serum thyroxine and TRAb, thyroid ultrasound and orbital computed tomography. PBMCs were separated from roughly 10 ml of fresh peripheral blood using Ficoll-Paque density gradient centrifugation. Total RNA was extracted with Trizol reagent, and quality was checked on an Agilent 2100 Bioanalyzer.

The chain uses TRBV6-4 and TRBJ1-2; TRBD1 is a possible D gene, resting on 6 matching bases. The TCR comes from a man aged 18 to 29 with Graves' hyperthyroidism. Source material: blood. In nucleotide form, the sequence is TGTGCCAGCAGTGCTGAGGGGACACCACTCTTCTCCGGCTACACCTTC. Its amino acids are CASSAEGTPLFSGYTF.